A selection of T cell receptor beta chains follows, all from one sample in a study of CD8+ T cells in alopecia areata. Assay used: immunoSEQ multiplex PCR; TCRdb lists only in-frame clones, some missing. This table has 150,000 or so clones, about three fifths appearing once. The material was CD4+ T cells sorted from blood, obtained between weeks 55 and 70, from a patient treated with tofacitinib. The receptors derive from a human donor with alopecia areata. CDR3s include the opening cysteine and the closing phenylalanine or tryptophan. Fields, in order: V gene, clone size, D gene, J gene, CDR3 DNA, CDR3 protein. D genes are given only for firm matches. The size of a clone is reported for some rows only, either as once, few or many, or as a class for expanded clones.

>TRBV2|few|NA|TRBJ2-6
TGTGCCAGCAGTGAAGGTTTTTCGGGGGGCGACGGGGCCAACGTCCTGACTTTC
CASSEGFSGGDGANVLTF
>TRBV6-6|few|NA|TRBJ1-3
TGTGCCAGCAGCCACCGGGACGGACTGTACACCATATATTTT
CASSHRDGLYTIYF
>TRBV9|NA|TRBD2|TRBJ2-7
TGTGCCAGCAGCGGCATAGCGGGGACATACGAGCAGTACTTC
CASSGIAGTYEQYF
>TRBV27|NA|NA|TRBJ1-6
TGTGCCACCAGGAGCAGGCTGTTCTATTCACCCCTCCACTTT
CATRSRLFYSPLHF
>TRBV10-3|NA|NA|TRBJ1-4
TGTGCCATCAGCGACCAGGACAGACCTAATGAAAAACTGTTTTTT
CAISDQDRPNEKLFF
>TRBV25-1|few|NA|TRBJ1-2
TGTGCCAGCAGTGACGAGGGGTATGGCTACACCTTC
CASSDEGYGYTF
>TRBV7-2|NA|NA|TRBJ2-7
TGTGCCAGCAGCTCTTACTACGAGCAGTACTTC
CASSSYYEQYF
>TRBV7-9|few|NA|TRBJ1-2
TGTGCCAGCAGCTTAATGGGCTTATCCTTC
CASSLMGLSF
>TRBV7-2|NA|TRBD2|TRBJ2-1
TGTGCCAGCAGCCGGACTAGCGGGGCCAACAATGAGCAGTTCTTC
CASSRTSGANNEQFF
>TRBV29-1|NA|NA|TRBJ1-5
TGCAGCGTTGCAAGGGGTAGCAATCAGCCCCAGCATTTT
CSVARGSNQPQHF
>TRBV18|few|NA|TRBJ2-5
TGTGCCAGCTCACCGACAGACTCCTGGGTCGAGACCCAGTACTTC
CASSPTDSWVETQYF
>TRBV6-1|NA|NA|TRBJ1-5
TGTGCCAGCAGTGAGCACGACGCGCAGCCCCAGCATTTT
CASSEHDAQPQHF
>TRBV5-1|NA|NA|TRBJ2-3
TGCGCCAGCAGCTTCCCTGGGCGGAGCACAGATACGCAGTATTTT
CASSFPGRSTDTQYF
>TRBV5-1|NA|NA|TRBJ2-4
TGCGCCAGCAGCTTGGCCCGGGGGAAAAACATTCAGTACTTC
CASSLARGKNIQYF
>TRBV6-5|once|NA|TRBJ1-1
TGTGCCAGCAGTTACTCGAGGGTGAACACTGAAGCTTTCTTT
CASSYSRVNTEAFF
>TRBV7-2|once|NA|TRBJ2-1
TGTGCCAGCAGCTTAGTTCAGGGCTACAATGAGCAGTTCTTC
CASSLVQGYNEQFF
>TRBV19|NA|NA|TRBJ1-4
TGTGCCAGTAGTATTCGGGAAAAACTGTTTTTT
CASSIREKLFF
>TRBV29-1|NA|NA|TRBJ2-1
TGCAGCGTTGAAGAAAACAGCAACAATGAGCAGTTCTTC
CSVEENSNNEQFF
>TRBV2|NA|TRBD2|TRBJ2-1
TGTGCCAGCAGTGAAGCGCCTAGCGGGGTCTCCTACAATGAGCAGTTCTTC
CASSEAPSGVSYNEQFF
>TRBV25-1|NA|NA|TRBJ1-4
TGTGCCAGCAGTGATGGGGGCAGGTCCAATGAAAAACTGTTTTTT
CASSDGGRSNEKLFF
>TRBV12-5|NA|TRBD2|TRBJ2-5
TGTGCTAGTGGTTCTAGCGGGGGGACCCAGTACTTC
CASGSSGGTQYF
>TRBV29-1|NA|TRBD1|TRBJ2-7
TGCAGCGTAGGGGGACAGGGCCCCTCCTACGAGCAGTACTTC
CSVGGQGPSYEQYF
>TRBV7-9|NA|NA|TRBJ2-2
TGTGCCAGCCAAGCCGGGGAGCTGTTTTTT
CASQAGELFF
>TRBV29-1|few|NA|TRBJ2-5
TGCAGCGTGCGGACAGCCCAGCGGGAGACCCAGTACTTC
CSVRTAQRETQYF
>TRBV29-1|NA|NA|TRBJ1-1
TGCAGCGTTCATAACCGACAGGCGAACACTGAAGCTTTCTTT
CSVHNRQANTEAFF
>TRBV4-2|NA|NA|TRBJ2-3
TGTGCCAGCAGCCTACTTGGGAGCACAGATACGCAGTATTTT
CASSLLGSTDTQYF
>TRBV7-9|NA|NA|TRBJ2-3
TGTGCCAGCGTCTTAGTGGGGGATACGCAGTATTTT
CASVLVGDTQYF
>TRBV25-1|NA|NA|TRBJ1-1
TGTGCCAGCACCCCGATGCGGGGCAACACTGAAGCTTTCTTT
CASTPMRGNTEAFF
>TRBV7-9|few|TRBD1|TRBJ2-1
TGTGCCAGCAGCTTACAACGGACAGGGGTCAATGAGCAGTTCTTC
CASSLQRTGVNEQFF
>TRBV2|NA|TRBD1|TRBJ2-5
TGTGCCAGCAGTGCAGGGGGCGTTGAGACCCAGTACTTC
CASSAGGVETQYF
>TRBV5-1|NA|TRBD2|TRBJ2-5
TGCGCCAGCAGCTTGGGCCCTAGCGGGGGCCTCAGCCAAGAGACCCAGTACTTC
CASSLGPSGGLSQETQYF
>TRBV18|NA|NA|TRBJ1-2
TGTGCCAGCTCACCACCTGCGAGGGTTCGGGGCTACACCTTC
CASSPPARVRGYTF
>TRBV10-3|NA|NA|TRBJ1-5
TGTGCCATCAGTGAATCTGAGAGCAATCAGCCCCAGCATTTT
CAISESESNQPQHF
>TRBV29-1|few|NA|TRBJ2-7
TGCAGCGCTGGGACATCCTACGAGCAGTACTTC
CSAGTSYEQYF
>TRBV19|few|TRBD1|TRBJ1-4
TGTGCCAGTAGGAATCCTCGGGACAGGTCTGAAAAACTGTTTTTT
CASRNPRDRSEKLFF
>TRBV27|once|NA|TRBJ1-2
TGTGCCAGCAGTTCCCCAACATTGGCTGGCTACACCTTC
CASSSPTLAGYTF
>TRBV9|NA|TRBD1|TRBJ2-5
TGTGCCAGCAGCTTGAGGACAGGGTTGCTGGAGACCCAGTACTTC
CASSLRTGLLETQYF
>TRBV2|NA|NA|TRBJ1-6
TGTGCCAGCAGTGACGGGGACCCTGGGGGTTATAATTCACCCCTCCACTTT
CASSDGDPGGYNSPLHF
>TRBV7-9|few|NA|TRBJ2-1
TGTGCCAGCAGCTTGGCCCCGCAGTTCTTC
CASSLAPQFF
>TRBV30|few|TRBD1|TRBJ2-7
TGTGCCTGGAGTGTACCTCTCCGGGACAGGGGGGAGAAGCAGTACTTC
CAWSVPLRDRGEKQYF
>TRBV2|few|NA|TRBJ1-1
TGTGCCAGCGCCCTATCAGGGGCCATGATGAACACTGAAGCTTTCTTT
CASALSGAMMNTEAFF
>TRBV20-1|NA|NA|TRBJ1-2
TGCAGTGCTCCGACGGACTATGGCTACACCTTC
CSAPTDYGYTF
>TRBV5-1|NA|NA|TRBJ2-3
TGCGCCAGCAGCACAAGCCCGGACAAAACCCTCACAGATACGCAGTATTTT
CASSTSPDKTLTDTQYF
>TRBV20-1|NA|NA|TRBJ2-5
TGCAGTGCTGGACCGAGGGAGACCCAGTACTTC
CSAGPRETQYF
>TRBV18|few|NA|TRBJ1-2
TGTGCCAGCTCACCAGGAGCTAACTATGGCTACACCTTC
CASSPGANYGYTF
>TRBV5-1|NA|TRBD1|TRBJ2-5
TGCGCCAGCAGCGATACGGGCAGGGGGACGGAGACCCAGTACTTC
CASSDTGRGTETQYF
>TRBV7-9|NA|NA|TRBJ2-7
TGTGCCAGCAGCATGATGAGGGGCGAGCAGTACTTC
CASSMMRGEQYF
>TRBV6-5|NA|NA|TRBJ2-5
TGTGCCAGCGGGAAAGGGGCAGTAGAGACCCAGTACTTC
CASGKGAVETQYF
>TRBV29-1|few|NA|TRBJ2-2
TGCAGCGTTGCCCCAAGAAGAACCGGGGAGCTGTTTTTT
CSVAPRRTGELFF
>TRBV7-8|NA|NA|TRBJ1-5
TGTGCCAGCAGCTTAGGGGTCAGTTATCAGCCCCAGCATTTT
CASSLGVSYQPQHF
>TRBV30|NA|NA|TRBJ1-6
TGTGCCTGGAGTGAAGGGGAGGGGACACCCCTCCACTTT
CAWSEGEGTPLHF
>TRBV13|NA|TRBD1|TRBJ1-1
TGTGCCAGCAGCCCACGACAGGGGAGCACTGAAGCTTTCTTT
CASSPRQGSTEAFF
>TRBV11-2|few|NA|TRBJ1-1
TGTGCCAGCAGCTTAGTCAGTGGGGGGATGAACACTGAAGCTTTCTTT
CASSLVSGGMNTEAFF
>TRBV6-5|NA|NA|TRBJ2-7
TGTGCCAGCGGGTACGAGCAGTACTTC
CASGYEQYF